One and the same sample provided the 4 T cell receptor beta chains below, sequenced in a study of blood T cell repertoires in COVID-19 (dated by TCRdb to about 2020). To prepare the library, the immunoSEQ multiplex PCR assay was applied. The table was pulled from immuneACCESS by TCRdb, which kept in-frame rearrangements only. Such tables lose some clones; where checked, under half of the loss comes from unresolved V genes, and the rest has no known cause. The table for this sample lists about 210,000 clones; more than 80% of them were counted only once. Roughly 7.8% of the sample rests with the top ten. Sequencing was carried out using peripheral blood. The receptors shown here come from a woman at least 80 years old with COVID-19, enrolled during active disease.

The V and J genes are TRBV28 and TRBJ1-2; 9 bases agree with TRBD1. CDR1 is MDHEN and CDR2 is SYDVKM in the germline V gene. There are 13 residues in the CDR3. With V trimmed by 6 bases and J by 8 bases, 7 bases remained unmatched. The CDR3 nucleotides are TGTGCCAGCAGCCAGACAGGGGGTATGGGCTACACCTTC. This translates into CASSQTGGMGYTF.

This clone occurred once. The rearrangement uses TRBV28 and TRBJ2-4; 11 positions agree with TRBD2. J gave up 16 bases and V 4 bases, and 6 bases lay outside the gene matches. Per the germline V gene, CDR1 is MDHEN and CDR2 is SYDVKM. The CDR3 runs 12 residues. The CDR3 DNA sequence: TGTGCCAGCAGTTCCCGGACTAGCGGGTGCTACTTC. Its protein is CASSSRTSGCYF. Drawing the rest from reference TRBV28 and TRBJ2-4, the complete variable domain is DVKVTQSSRYLVKRTGEKVFLECVQDMDHENMFWYRQDPGLGLRLIYFSYDVKMKEKGDIPEGYSVSREKKERFSLILESASTNQTSMYLCASSSRTSGCYFGAGTRLSVL.

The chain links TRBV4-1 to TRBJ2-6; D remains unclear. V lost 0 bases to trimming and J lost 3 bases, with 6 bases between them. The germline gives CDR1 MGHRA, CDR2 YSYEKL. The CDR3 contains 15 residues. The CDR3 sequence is CASSQDPNGANVLTF. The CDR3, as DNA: TGCGCCAGCAGCCAAGATCCTAATGGGGCCAACGTCCTGACTTTC.

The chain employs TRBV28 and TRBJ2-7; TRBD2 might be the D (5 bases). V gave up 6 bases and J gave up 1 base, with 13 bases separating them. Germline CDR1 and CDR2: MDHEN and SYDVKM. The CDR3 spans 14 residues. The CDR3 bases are TGTGCCAGCAGACTATACTCGGGGTCCTACGAGCAGTACTTC. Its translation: CASRLYSGSYEQYF.